The source of this T cell receptor beta chain is a study of T cell repertoires in cytomegalovirus infection. Study information: CMV epitopes, recently identified HLA-C-restricted and well-studied HLA-B-restricted, were used.

MiXCR was run by TCRdb on the reads, yielding one entry per CDR3 protein. The data contain fewer than 1,000,000 distinct CDR3 sequences, around 29% of them singletons. Germline CDR1 and CDR2: SNHLY and FYNNEI. There are 14 residues in the CDR3. On this clonotype itself: The antigen is not known.

The clonotype was recovered from a human donor in good health (CMV status not recorded). Some clones in this sample may be carry-over from other donors' samples. This sequence joins TRBV2 and TRBJ1-2; 9 nucleotides line up with TRBD1. The source was cultured CD8+ T cells from PBMCs, collected from culture after CMV antigen stimulation. CDR3 DNA: TGTGCTAGCCCCGACGTGGGACAGGGAGAGGGCTACACCTTC. Translating gives CASPDVGQGEGYTF.